This paragraph covers one T cell receptor beta chain sequence. The CDR3 contains 15 residues. Germline lookup yields CDR1 SGHDN and CDR2 FVKESK. V lost 3 bases, J lost 0 bases, and 4 bases stayed unmatched. TCRdb keeps only in-frame clones here, not all; method: immunoSEQ multiplex PCR. The sample carries 55,000 to 95,000 clones, around 90% recorded once. This sample is part of a study of T cell changes during pregnancy in multiple sclerosis. This clonotype was sampled from a female donor in good health, enrolled as a control in a pregnancy study. The chain recombines TRBV14 with TRBJ1-1; 7 nucleotides align to TRBD1. Sample: peripheral blood, taken in the second trimester of pregnancy. The CDR3 region has the DNA TGTGCCAGCAGCCATAACAGGGGAATGAACACTGAAGCTTTCTTT. Translated, it gives CASSHNRGMNTEAFF.